A selection of T cell receptor beta chains follows, all from one sample in a study of blood T cell repertoires in COVID-19. The repertoire was sequenced with immunoSEQ multiplex PCR; TCRdb's copy has only in-frame clones and lacks some. The repertoire holds approximately 300,000 clones, with about 90% as singletons. Source material: peripheral blood. These receptors all come from a man aged 18 to 29 who had recovered from COVID-19. The CDR3 runs from the conserved cysteine through the conserved F or W. D genes are given only for firm matches. Part of the rows lack a size; the others show once, few, many or a class for expanded clones.

abundance	d_gene	v_gene	j_gene	CDR3nt	CDR3aa
-	-	TRBV6-5	TRBJ2-5	TGTGCCAGCAGTTACTCACGGGAAGGAGGCCAAGAGACCCAGTACTTC	CASSYSREGGQETQYF
-	-	TRBV2	TRBJ1-2	TGTGCCAGCAGTGTCGAACAGGGTGGGAATGGCTACACCTTC	CASSVEQGGNGYTF
-	-	TRBV19	TRBJ2-1	TGTGCCAGTAGTCCCCGTTACAATGAGCAGTTCTTC	CASSPRYNEQFF
-	-	TRBV28	TRBJ1-5	TGTGCCAGCAGTTTAGGGGCGGCTGGGCTGGGCAATCAGCCCCAGCATTTT	CASSLGAAGLGNQPQHF
-	-	TRBV18	TRBJ1-2	TGTGCCAGCTCACCACAAGGACAGACTAACTATGGCTACACCTTC	CASSPQGQTNYGYTF
-	-	TRBV15	TRBJ2-1	TGTGCCACCAGCAGAGACAGGGGCCTCTACGAGCAGTTCTTC	CATSRDRGLYEQFF
-	-	TRBV18	TRBJ1-5	TGTGCCAGCTCACCACAGGGCGCGGAGGCCAATCAGCCCCAGCATTTT	CASSPQGAEANQPQHF
-	-	TRBV4-1	TRBJ2-5	TGCGCCAGCAGCCAAGATCCGGCTTCGGGGAGAACCCAGTACTTC	CASSQDPASGRTQYF
-	TRBD2	TRBV6-5	TRBJ2-7	TGTGCCAGCAGTTACTCGGAGCGGGGGCTCTCCTACGAGCAGTACTTC	CASSYSERGLSYEQYF
-	-	TRBV19	TRBJ1-5	TGTGCCAGTAGTATCGTAGCCATTCACAATCAGCCCCAGCATTTT	CASSIVAIHNQPQHF
-	-	TRBV7-9	TRBJ2-3	TGTGCCAGCAGCTTAGCTGTGACTAGTGTAACAGATACGCAGTATTTT	CASSLAVTSVTDTQYF
-	TRBD2	TRBV7-9	TRBJ2-7	TGTGCCAGCGGGGTCCTGGGAGGGAGCCACGAGCAGTACTTC	CASGVLGGSHEQYF
-	-	TRBV19	TRBJ2-7	TGTGCCAGTAGTACCGGGACAAAAGAGCAGTACTTC	CASSTGTKEQYF
-	TRBD2	TRBV3-1/TRBV3-2	TRBJ2-1	TGTGCCAGCAGCCAAGGGATTCCGGCGGGAGGGCCCTACGAGCAGTTCTTC	CASSQGIPAGGPYEQFF
-	TRBD2	TRBV19	TRBJ2-2	TGTGCCAGTATCACTAGCGGGAGGCGGGGTGGTGACACCGGGGAGCTGTTTTTT	CASITSGRRGGDTGELFF
-	TRBD1	TRBV27	TRBJ2-3	TGTGCCAGCAGTTATACAGGGGGTCACACAGATACGCAGTATTTT	CASSYTGGHTDTQYF
-	TRBD1	TRBV6-5	TRBJ1-5	TGTGCCAGCAGTTACTTGGGGACAGGTAATCAGCCCCAGCATTTT	CASSYLGTGNQPQHF
-	-	TRBV15	TRBJ1-2	TGTGCCACCAGCCGTCAGGCTTTCTATGGCTACACCTTC	CATSRQAFYGYTF
few	TRBD2	TRBV18	TRBJ2-3	TGTGCCAGCTCACCCGGGACTAGGACAGATACGCAGTATTTT	CASSPGTRTDTQYF
-	TRBD1	TRBV6-2/TRBV6-3	TRBJ1-2	TGTGCCAGCAGTTACTCCCTGCACCTGGACAGGGGGTATGCTGCTGGCTACACCTTC	CASSYSLHLDRGYAAGYTF
-	TRBD2	TRBV5-4	TRBJ2-2	TGTGCCAGCAGGCCAAGGACTAGCGGGGGGGCTAACACCGGGGAGCTGTTTTTT	CASRPRTSGGANTGELFF
-	TRBD2	TRBV5-6	TRBJ2-3	TGTGCCAGCAGCCAGGAAGGCGGGGGGAAGCTCCGAGATACGCAGTATTTT	CASSQEGGGKLRDTQYF
once	TRBD1	TRBV5-1	TRBJ2-1	TGCGCCAGCAGCCCGGCAGGTTATGGACAGGGAGGAAATGAGCAGTTCTTC	CASSPAGYGQGGNEQFF
-	TRBD1	TRBV27	TRBJ2-2	TGTGCCAGCAGCAGACAGGGATCCACCGGGGAGCTGTTTTTT	CASSRQGSTGELFF